This entry lists 26 T cell receptor beta chains sequenced from one sample in a study of cytomegalovirus exposure and HLA in healthy donors. A multiplex PCR was run with 60 Vbeta primers and 13 Jbeta primers. Clones were read by immunoSEQ multiplex PCR, and TCRdb kept only the in-frame ones, dropping some. The sample has about 250,000 clones, roughly 70% seen once. Source material: PBMCs. The receptors shown here come from a female donor in good health and CMV-seronegative.

J is TRBJ1-2 and V is TRBV4-1; D is ambiguous. With 0 bases removed from V and 1 base from J, the gap between germline ends came to 9 bases. From germline, CDR1 is MGHRA and CDR2 YSYEKL. The CDR3 runs to 15 residues. The CDR3 protein is CASSQDGGINYGYTF. The CDR3 DNA follows: TGCGCCAGCAGCCAAGATGGCGGTATTAACTATGGCTACACCTTC.

The CDR3 region has the DNA TGCGCCAGCAGCTTGGTGGTTGGACAGGACCACGAGCAGTACTTC. Amino acid sequence: CASSLVVGQDHEQYF. The chain recombines TRBV5-1 with TRBJ2-7; 7 bases fit TRBD1. The germline CDR1 and CDR2 sequences are SGHRS and YFSETQ. Losses at the gene ends were 0 bases for V and 5 bases for J; bases not matched to a gene: 8. CDR3 length: 15 amino acids.

CDR3 amino acids: CASSLGQGHTEAFF. The CDR3 DNA reads TGTGCCAGCAGTTTGGGGCAGGGGCACACTGAAGCTTTCTTT. The chain combines TRBV28 with TRBJ1-1; possible D gene TRBD1, 6 bases. The CDR3 runs to 14 residues. Deletions cut 3 bases from V and 3 bases from J, with 11 bases between. The germline gives CDR1 MDHEN, CDR2 SYDVKM.

This clone has only a few counts. The J gene is TRBJ2-5, the V gene TRBV27; 7 bases fit TRBD2. The CDR3 covers 14 residues. The V gene end was trimmed by 5 bases and the J gene end by 9 bases; junction bases not matched to a gene: 12. Germline V gene data show CDR1 as MNHEY and CDR2 as SMNVEV (reference sequence). In DNA form, the CDR3 reads TGTGCCAGCAGTACCCGGGACTACCGAACCTCCCAGTACTTC. Amino acids: CASSTRDYRTSQYF.

This chain uses TRBV7-2 with TRBJ1-1, with D perhaps TRBD1 (5 bases). The CDR3 spans 12 residues. Trimming removed 2 bases from V and 12 bases from J, with 13 bases in between. Looked up from germline, CDR1 is SGHTA and CDR2 is FQGNSA. CDR3 nucleotides: TGTGCCAGCAGCTTATTAGGGCAGGGTACTTTCTTT. It codes for CASSLLGQGTFF.

The CDR3: CASKQDYGYTF. DNA for the CDR3: TGTGCCAGCAAACAGGACTATGGCTACACCTTC. J is TRBJ1-2 and V is TRBV2; maybe TRBD1 (5 bases). Trimming took off 7 bases at V and 3 bases at J, with 6 bases between the two ends. Per the germline V gene, CDR1 is SNHLY and CDR2 is FYNNEI. The CDR3 contains 11 residues. The whole variable domain, filled in from reference TRBV2 and TRBJ1-2, reads EPEVTQTPSHQVTQMGQEVILRCVPISNHLYFYWYRQILGQKVEFLVSFYNNEISEKSEIFDDQFSVERPDGSNFTLKIRSTKLEDSAMYFCASKQDYGYTFGSGTRLTVV.

The DNA for the CDR3 is TGTGCCAGCAGCTGGACAGGGGGTAGCTCTGGAAACACCATATATTTT. It is translated as CASSWTGGSSGNTIYF. The V and J genes are TRBV7-2 and TRBJ1-3, with TRBD1 matching 10 bases. CDR3 length equals 16 residues. V was clipped by 4 bases and J by 0 bases; unmatched bases: 3. Per the germline V gene, CDR1 is SGHTA and CDR2 is FQGNSA.

J is TRBJ1-6 and V is TRBV28; 7 bases line up with TRBD1. The CDR3 consists of 15 residues. V trimming: 5 bases; J trimming: 5 bases; junction bases outside the gene matches: 6. The V gene's germline CDR1 is MDHEN and CDR2 SYDVKM. The CDR3 protein is CASSPWTGHNSPLHF. The CDR3 DNA follows: TGTGCCAGCAGTCCCTGGACAGGCCATAATTCACCCCTCCACTTT.

The chain carries TRBV18 and TRBJ1-5; tentatively, D is TRBD1 (6 bases). V lost 6 bases, J lost 5 bases, and 11 bases lay in between. The CDR3 is 13 amino acids. Germline values: CDR1 KGHSH, CDR2 LQKENI. CDR3 region: CASSKQGDQPQHF. In nucleotides, the CDR3 is TGTGCCAGCTCTAAACAGGGAGATCAGCCCCAGCATTTT.

The rearrangement joins TRBV4-1 to TRBJ2-7, with 8 bases matching TRBD2. This CDR3 is 15 amino acids long. Germline-derived CDR1 and CDR2 are MGHRA and YSYEKL. V was clipped by 4 bases and J by 4 bases; unmatched bases: 9. The CDR3 nucleotides are TGCGCCAGCAGCCTTCGATTTGCTAGCGGGTACGAGCAGTACTTC. Protein sequence: CASSLRFASGYEQYF.

The chain employs TRBV7-7 and TRBJ2-1, with 7 bases identical to TRBD2. Germline V gives CDR1 SSHAT, CDR2 FNYEAQ (reference sequence). The CDR3 is 13 amino acids. J was trimmed by 6 bases and V by 4 bases; bases with no gene match: 3. CDR3 DNA: TGTGCCAGCAGCTCCGGACTAGGCAATGAGCAGTTCTTC. Its translation: CASSSGLGNEQFF.

This chain uses TRBV6-5 with TRBJ1-5; D remains ambiguous. V was trimmed by 9 bases and J by 5 bases, leaving 17 bases between them. This CDR3 spans 14 amino acids. CDR1 MNHEY and CDR2 SVGAGI come from the germline V gene. The CDR3 coding sequence is TGTGCCAGTGCGGAAGGCGAAGGTCATCAGCCCCAGCATTTT. This codes for CASAEGEGHQPQHF.

This rearrangement joins TRBV4-1 to TRBJ2-7; D gene ambiguous. Germline V lookup: CDR1 MGHRA, CDR2 YSYEKL. The CDR3 has 15 residues. The ends were cut back, 0 bases at V and 2 bases at J, with 11 bases in the middle. CDR3 in DNA: TGCGCCAGCAGCCAAGATCGGAGCCGAACCTACGAGCAGTACTTC. It encodes CASSQDRSRTYEQYF.

The chain carries TRBV29-1 and TRBJ1-2; D is possibly TRBD1 (5 bases). Trimming cost V 4 bases and J 2 bases, with 8 bases left between them. The CDR3 runs to 12 residues. The germline gives CDR1 SQVTM, CDR2 ANQGSEA. The CDR3 DNA reads as TGCAGCGTTGTGGGGCGGAACTATGGCTACACCTTC. Protein product: CSVVGRNYGYTF.

This rearrangement joins TRBV7-9 to TRBJ1-6; 8 bases agree with TRBD1. V was clipped by 1 base and J by 10 bases; unmatched bases: 3. This CDR3 contains 14 residues. Germline CDR1 and CDR2: SEHNR and FQNEAQ (reference sequence). CDR3 in amino acids: CASSLGDRISPLHF. In nucleotides, the CDR3 is TGTGCCAGCAGCTTAGGGGACAGGATCTCACCCCTCCACTTT.

As concerns this clone: At one of its ends the junction is not consistent with the germline gene, which may arise from a read error. The chain combines TRBV7-9 with TRBJ1-1; 7 nucleotides align to TRBD1. Germline lookup yields CDR1 SEHNR and CDR2 FQNEAQ (reference sequence). CDR3 length: 16 residues. The CDR3 nucleotides read TGTTCCAGCAGCTCGACCGCAGGGGGAATGAACACTGAAGCTTTCTTT. Translating it yields CSSSSTAGGMNTEAFF.

This clone is a singleton in its sample. This chain joins TRBV7-9 and TRBJ2-7, with 7 positions matching TRBD1. This CDR3 has 15 residues. Germline loops: CDR1 SEHNR, CDR2 FQNEAQ (reference sequence). Germline trimming cut 6 bases from V and 0 bases from J; bases unmatched to any gene: 8. CDR3 DNA: TGTGCCAGCAGTTCCTCGGACAGGTTCTCCTACGAGCAGTACTTC. It yields the protein CASSSSDRFSYEQYF.

Turning to this clone: One end of the junction is discordant with germline, which a read error may explain. The sample contains more than one DNA sequence encoding this CDR3. This chain uses TRBV28 with TRBJ2-7, with 7 bases lining up with TRBD2. The length of the CDR3 is 15 residues. The V gene's germline CDR1 is MDHEN and CDR2 SYDVKM. The CDR3 DNA is TGTGCCAGTAGTTTTGGGGCGGGAGCGCGTTACGAGCAGTACTTC. This sequence encodes CASSFGAGARYEQYF.

This chain uses TRBV19 with TRBJ2-7, with D maybe TRBD2 (6 bases). Trimming left V 3 bases short and J 4 bases short, with 34 bases between. CDR1 is LNHDA, CDR2 SQIVND, per germline (reference sequence). The CDR3 is 21 residues long. CDR3 nucleotide sequence: TGTGCCAGTAGTATTGCCCCACCACTCGGGGTTAGGCCGCCCGGGACTTACGAGCAGTACTTC. Protein sequence: CASSIAPPLGVRPPGTYEQYF. Looking up the rest from reference TRBV19 and TRBJ2-7 gives the full variable domain: DGGITQSPKYLFRKEGQNVTLSCEQNLNHDAMYWYRQDPGQGLRLIYYSQIVNDFQKGDIAEGYSVSREKKESFPLTVTSAQKNPTAFYLCASSIAPPLGVRPPGTYEQYFGPGTRLTVT.

Only a few counts were recorded for this clone. The rearrangement links TRBV6-5 to TRBJ2-5; possibly TRBD1 for D (5 bases). The CDR3 length is 16 residues. With 4 bases removed from V and 5 bases from J, the gap between germline ends came to 20 bases. Germline assignment: CDR1 MNHEY and CDR2 SVGAGI. Here the CDR3 DNA reads TGTGCCAGCAGTTCTCATAGGACAAGACATGGGGAGACCCAGTACTTC. Amino acids: CASSSHRTRHGETQYF.

The chain is built from TRBV28 and TRBJ2-7; 8 bases are shared with TRBD2. The CDR3 extends over 12 amino acids. Losses at the gene ends were 6 bases for V and 4 bases for J; bases not matched to a gene: 2. Germline V gives CDR1 MDHEN, CDR2 SYDVKM. The CDR3 DNA is TGTGCCAGCAGGGGGACTAGGTACGAGCAGTACTTC. Translation: CASRGTRYEQYF. Full variable domain (missing parts from reference TRBV28 and TRBJ2-7): DVKVTQSSRYLVKRTGEKVFLECVQDMDHENMFWYRQDPGLGLRLIYFSYDVKMKEKGDIPEGYSVSREKKERFSLILESASTNQTSMYLCASRGTRYEQYFGPGTRLTVT.

The chain recombines TRBV18 with TRBJ1-1; no firm D call. V was clipped by 1 base and J by 5 bases, with 11 bases between them. Germline-derived CDR1 and CDR2 are KGHSH and LQKENI. The CDR3 loop spans 14 amino acids. The CDR3 sequence is CASSPHTGVTEAFF. The CDR3 DNA sequence: TGTGCCAGCTCACCACATACCGGAGTTACTGAAGCTTTCTTT.

This clone has just one count. V gene TRBV5-1 combines with J gene TRBJ2-2; 11 bases align to TRBD2. J lost 7 bases, V lost 0 bases, and 8 bases had no gene match. Looked up from germline, CDR1 is SGHRS and CDR2 is YFSETQ. CDR3 size: 17 residues. In DNA, the CDR3 is TGCGCCAGCAGCTTGGGCCTAACTAGCGGGGGACTCGGGGAGCTGTTTTTT. It specifies CASSLGLTSGGLGELFF.

The J gene is TRBJ2-4, the V gene TRBV5-1; 9 nucleotides align to TRBD1. After removal of 4 bases from V and 6 bases from J, the junction contained 8 bases not matched to a gene. Germline CDR1 and CDR2: SGHRS and YFSETQ. The length of the CDR3 is 15 residues. The CDR3 protein is CASSPSTGGGNIQYF. Written as DNA, the CDR3 is TGCGCCAGCAGCCCATCGACAGGGGGTGGAAACATTCAGTACTTC.

The rearrangement uses TRBV27 and TRBJ2-2; D is unresolved. Trimming removed 7 bases from V and 2 bases from J, with 8 bases in between. Germline values: CDR1 MNHEY, CDR2 SMNVEV (reference sequence). This CDR3 region has 13 residues. CDR3 amino acids: CASMGRNTGELFF. CDR3 nucleotides: TGTGCCAGCATGGGCAGAAACACCGGGGAGCTGTTTTTT.

The CDR3 DNA sequence: TGTGCCAGCACCTCTTCGGGATACGAGCAGTACTTC. Residues: CASTSSGYEQYF. The genes are TRBV6-1 and TRBJ2-7, with D maybe TRBD2 (5 bases). Per germline, CDR1 MNHNS and CDR2 SASEGT. V lost 7 bases and J lost 4, with 11 bases in between. This CDR3 spans 12 amino acids.